Listed here are 2 T cell receptor beta chains from one sample, sequenced in a study of neurological immune-mediated disorders. One entry per CDR3 protein, called by TCRdb with MiXCR from the 5' RACE reads. This table has 80,000 to 95,000 distinct CDR3 sequences, approximately 4% appearing once. Sequencing was performed on PBMCs. All receptors come from a woman aged 50 to 65 with multiple sclerosis.

About this clonotype: Its ends do not fully match the called genes, so a read error is possible. This chain uses TRBV4-2 with TRBJ1-6; maybe TRBD1 (5 bases). Germline V gene data show CDR1 as LGHNA and CDR2 as YNFKEQ. The CDR3 loop spans 16 amino acids. The CDR3 sequence: CASSQSSGRDNSTLNF. CDR3 DNA: TGTGCCAGCAGCCAATCGTCAGGGAGAGATAATTCAACCCTCAACTTT.

The table lists this clonotype with many counts. CDR3 nucleotides: TGCGCCAGCAGCGATACAGGGGGGGACACTGAAGCTTTCTTT. Protein: CASSDTGGDTEAFF. The V gene is TRBV5-1, the J gene TRBJ1-1, with TRBD1 matching 8 bases. The germline V gene encodes CDR1 SGHRS and CDR2 YFSETQ. The CDR3 is 14 residues long. V gave up 4 bases and J gave up 3 bases; unmatched junction bases: 5.